This paragraph covers one TCR beta chain sequence. Its matching antigen is unknown. Germline loops: CDR1 KGHSH, CDR2 LQKENI. The CDR3 spans 14 residues. Trimming left V 0 bases short and J 2 bases short, with 8 bases between. The data stem from a study of OX40 agonist ivuxolimab in advanced cancers. Study-wide context: From 23 to 79 years was the age range, with a mean of approximately 58 years, and around 83% were male. Broader study findings: Clones of CD4+ and CD8+ blood T cells grew by week 6 at doses of 0.1 to 3.0 mg/kg.

TCRdb keeps only in-frame clones here, not all; method: immunoSEQ multiplex PCR. The sample holds tens of thousands of clones, 85% seen once. At cycle 4 day 1, cycle 7 day 1, and baseline, blood was sampled. This specimen consisted of CD4+ or CD8+ T cells sorted from blood, obtained in a trial of the OX40 agonist ivuxolimab. The rearrangement links TRBV18 to TRBJ2-7; the D gene is possibly TRBD1 (5 bases). The clonotype was recovered from an adult with an advanced solid tumor such as melanoma, head and neck, liver or kidney cancer. In nucleotides, the CDR3 is TGTGCCAGCTCACCACCGACAGAAGCCTACGAGCAGTACTTC. Encoded protein: CASSPPTEAYEQYF. The whole variable domain, remainder taken from reference TRBV18 and TRBJ2-7, is NAGVMQNPRHLVRRRGQEARLRCSPMKGHSHVYWYRQLPEEGLKFMVYLQKENIIDESGMPKERFSAEFPKEGPSILRIQQVVRGDSAAYFCASSPPTEAYEQYFGPGTRLTVT.